The next 18 T cell receptor beta chains were all read from a single sample in a study of blood T cell repertoires in COVID-19. Sequencing was performed with immunoSEQ multiplex PCR; in TCRdb, only in-frame clones are kept and a portion is missing. The sample includes roughly 150,000 clones, approximately 82% seen only once; the top ten take approximately 9.7%. Sequencing was done on a sample of peripheral blood. The receptors originated from a woman aged 50 to 60 with acute or convalescent COVID-19.

The rearrangement joins TRBV27 to TRBJ1-1; TRBD1 matches 7 bases. After removal of 4 bases from V and 2 bases from J, the junction contained 10 bases not matched to a gene. This CDR3 has 16 amino acids. CDR1 and CDR2 (germline): MNHEY, SMNVEV (reference sequence). CDR3 in amino acids: CASSSYRGLNNTEAFF. The CDR3 nucleotides read TGTGCCAGCAGTTCTTACAGGGGATTAAATAACACTGAAGCTTTCTTT.

The gene calls are TRBV6-5 and TRBJ2-5; D is unclear. The CDR3 runs 15 residues. Germline V lookup: CDR1 MNHEY, CDR2 SVGAGI. Trimming took 4 bases from V and 3 from J, leaving 15 bases between them. DNA for the CDR3: TGTGCCAGCAGTTTTACGACAAGATTGAAAGAGACCCAGTACTTC. It codes for CASSFTTRLKETQYF.

This clone was picked up a small number of times. The chain couples TRBV5-1 to TRBJ2-7, with 9 bases identical to TRBD2. Germline V CDR1 and CDR2: SGHRS, YFSETQ. The CDR3 is 14 residues long. The V segment lost 0 bases and the J segment 7 bases; nucleotides outside the gene matches: 5. The chain's CDR3 is CASSLGREGLEQYF. The CDR3 region has the DNA TGCGCCAGCAGCTTGGGGCGGGAGGGCCTTGAGCAGTACTTC.

The rearrangement joins TRBV7-2 to TRBJ1-5, with D unresolved. CDR1 is SGHTA and CDR2 is FQGNSA in the germline V gene. The CDR3 runs 13 residues. Trimming cost V 5 bases and J 5 bases, with 10 bases left between them. This CDR3 is CASSPTPHQPQHF. The CDR3 region has the DNA TGTGCCAGCAGCCCTACGCCCCATCAGCCCCAGCATTTT.

The gene calls are TRBV18 and TRBJ2-5, with 7 positions matching TRBD1. V lost 4 bases to trimming and J lost 0 bases; unmatched junction nucleotides: 2. Germline CDR1 reads KGHSH; CDR2 reads LQKENI. This CDR3 region has 14 residues. This CDR3 reads CASSLGQDQETQYF. CDR3 nucleotide sequence: TGTGCCAGCTCACTAGGACAGGACCAAGAGACCCAGTACTTC.

The chain couples TRBV9 to TRBJ2-1; TRBD2 aligns across 8 bases. Trimming removed 4 bases from V and 8 bases from J; junction bases left unmatched: 11. Germline assignment: CDR1 SGDLS and CDR2 YYNGEE. The CDR3 length is 15 residues. The CDR3 DNA reads TGTGCCAGCAGCCTAGGACTAGCCTCGGTAGATGAGCAGTTCTTC. Translating gives CASSLGLASVDEQFF.

The chain has TRBV7-6 and TRBJ1-5; D unresolved. Germline CDR1 SGHVS, CDR2 FNYEAQ. Trimming shortened V by 5 bases and J by 1 base, and 15 bases separated the two germline ends. CDR3 length: 16 residues. The CDR3: CASSLGSRASNQPQHF. CDR3 DNA sequence: TGTGCCAGCAGCCTTGGTTCCCGAGCGAGCAATCAGCCCCAGCATTTT.

The chain carries TRBV12-3 or TRBV12-4 and TRBJ1-2; D is perhaps TRBD1 (5 bases). The CDR3 extends over 11 amino acids. V gave up 5 bases and J gave up 8 bases, with 9 bases separating them. CDR3 in amino acids: CASSGGYGYTF. The DNA for the CDR3 is TGTGCCAGCAGTGGGGGGTACGGCTACACCTTC.

The chain links TRBV5-1 to TRBJ2-5, with 9 bases that match TRBD1. The CDR3 is made up of 15 amino acids. J gave up 2 bases and V 0 bases, and 2 bases lay outside the gene matches. The germline CDR1 and CDR2 sequences are SGHRS and YFSETQ. The DNA for the CDR3 is TGCGCCAGCAGCTTGGAGGGACAGGGACAAGAGACCCAGTACTTC. Translating it yields CASSLEGQGQETQYF.

This rearrangement joins TRBV12-3 or TRBV12-4 to TRBJ1-2, with TRBD1 matching 8 bases. CDR3 length equals 13 residues. The junction had 5 bases not matched to a gene; V was cut back by 6 bases and J by 5 bases. CDR3 bases: TGTGCCAGCAGGCCAGGGGGCAGGTATGGCTACACCTTC. Its translation is CASRPGGRYGYTF.

CDR3 in DNA: TGTGCCAGCAGCGGGGACAACCAAGAGACCCAGTACTTC. This gives the protein CASSGDNQETQYF. V gene TRBV9 combines with J gene TRBJ2-5; D might be TRBD1 (6 bases). The CDR3 totals 13 residues. V lost 3 bases and J lost 0, with 6 bases in between. The germline gives CDR1 SGDLS, CDR2 YYNGEE.

V is TRBV15 and J is TRBJ1-3, with TRBD1 as a possible D gene (5 bases). Germline loops: CDR1 LNHNV, CDR2 YYDKDF (reference sequence). The CDR3 is 14 amino acids. V lost 1 base to trimming and J lost 4 bases, with 8 bases between them. In nucleotides, the CDR3 is TGTGCCACCAGCAGAGCCGACAGCGGAAACACCATATATTTT. This gives the protein CATSRADSGNTIYF.

The chain employs TRBV9 and TRBJ1-1; TRBD1 matches 10 bases. The germline gives CDR1 SGDLS, CDR2 YYNGEE. The J segment lost 9 bases and the V segment lost 3 bases, leaving 8 bases of the junction unmatched. The CDR3 length is 14 residues. The CDR3 nucleotides are TGTGCCAGCAGCGGACTTGGACAGGGGGGGAAAGCTTTCTTT. It is translated as CASSGLGQGGKAFF.

The chain joins TRBV16 to TRBJ1-1; TRBD1 matches 8 bases. The V segment lost 1 base and the J segment 1 base; nucleotides outside the gene matches: 2. The CDR3 covers 15 residues. From germline, CDR1 is KGHSY and CDR2 FQNENV. The CDR3 here is CASSQLDRENTEAFF. CDR3 nucleotide sequence: TGTGCCAGCAGCCAATTGGACAGGGAGAACACTGAAGCTTTCTTT.

The chain recombines TRBV21-1 with TRBJ2-7; TRBD1 is taken as the D call from the table, unchecked against the DNA. TRBV21-1 is shown as a pseudogene. CDR3 length: 16 residues. The CDR3 here is CASSIGPGHPIYEQYF. In DNA form, the CDR3 reads TGTGCCAGCAGCATAGGACCGGGACATCCCATTTACGAGCAGTACTTC.

This clone was detected only a few times. The CDR3 sequence is CASSVVFWAQPQHF. CDR3 coding DNA: TGTGCCAGCAGCGTAGTGTTTTGGGCCCAGCCCCAGCATTTT. The chain recombines TRBV9 with TRBJ1-5; D unresolved. Germline V gives CDR1 SGDLS, CDR2 YYNGEE. The V gene lost 0 bases and the J gene lost 7 bases, with 11 bases spanning the gap. The CDR3 totals 14 residues.

This clone was seen a handful of times. The chain has TRBV4-2 and TRBJ1-5, with 8 bases that match TRBD1. V was clipped by 2 bases and J by 0 bases; unmatched bases: 6. This CDR3 is built from 17 residues. Per the germline V gene, CDR1 is LGHNA and CDR2 is YNFKEQ. This CDR3 reads CASSQRTGGSSNQPQHF. The CDR3 DNA sequence: TGTGCCAGCAGCCAACGAACAGGGGGAAGTAGCAATCAGCCCCAGCATTTT.

This clone was observed a few times. J is TRBJ1-3 and V is TRBV3-1 (or the pseudogene TRBV3-2); TRBD1 matches at 7 bases. Germline CDR1 LGHDT, CDR2 YNNKEL (reference sequence). V lost 0 bases to trimming and J lost 0 bases; unmatched junction nucleotides: 2. This CDR3 is 16 amino acids long. The CDR3 sequence is CASSQEDRSSGNTIYF. The CDR3 DNA is TGTGCCAGCAGCCAAGAGGACAGGAGCTCTGGAAACACCATATATTTT.